Below, one T cell receptor (beta chain) is given with its context. Its cognate antigen is unknown. The data derive from a study of blood T cells in healthy people across ages. Whole-study results and caveats: Correlation between TCR beta diversity and naive T cell percentage was strong.

Per-sample PBMC isolation yielded at least 6 million cells. A second PCR of 7 to 11 cycles used a sample-barcoded 5' primer and a J-beta primer mix. MiXCR, run by TCRdb on the 5' RACE reads, gives a single entry per CDR3 protein. The sample carries some 550,000 distinct CDR3 sequences, around half recorded once. The CDR3 has 15 residues. CDR1 SGHDN and CDR2 FVKESK come from the germline V gene. Trimming removed 4 bases from V and 0 bases from J, with 12 bases in between. This receptor was taken from a man at least 80 years old in good health. The chain links TRBV14 to TRBJ2-5; tentatively, D is TRBD1 or TRBD2 (5 bases each). The sequencing sample was made of blood. CDR3 region: CASSPLGRDQETQYF. The CDR3 nucleotides read TGTGCCAGCAGCCCTCTGGGACGGGACCAAGAGACCCAGTACTTC.